This TCR beta chain was documented in a study of blood T cell repertoires in COVID-19. Profiled with immunoSEQ multiplex PCR; TCRdb holds only in-frame clones, not every one. The sample lists 310,000 or so clones, 89% occurring once. CDR1 LNHDA and CDR2 SQIVND come from the germline V gene (reference sequence). The CDR3 is 15 residues long. Trimming left V 5 bases short and J 7 bases short, with 17 bases between. This TCR was recovered from a man younger than 35 who had recovered from COVID-19. The sequencing sample was made of peripheral blood. V and J are TRBV19 and TRBJ1-4; no clear D. CDR3 bases: TGTGCCAGTAGTGTTTTAGACACGGCTTCTGAAAAACTGTTTTTT. Protein sequence: CASSVLDTASEKLFF.